The 4 T cell receptor beta chains below were found in one sample sequenced in a study of quantifying T cell responses using KT2 cells. The wider study: TCR alpha and beta constant-region primers primed reverse transcription of RNA.

A single-stranded UMI oligo with SP2 sequence was ligated to cDNA 3' ends. First-round PCR used 3 to 4 cycles and beta primers RC1.1 and RC1.2 covering TRBC1 and TRBC2. A single record per CDR3 protein comes from TCRdb applying MiXCR to the UMI-ligation and nested PCR reads. This table holds approximately 43,000 distinct CDR3 sequences, 17% found once. Sequencing input: PBMCs spiked with cells of the T cell clone KT2. The receptor source for this set is a human donor.

The rearrangement uses TRBV7-3 and TRBJ2-3, with D perhaps TRBD2 (6 bases). The CDR3 totals 15 residues. Trimming left V 4 bases short and J 2 bases short, with 13 bases between. Germline CDR1 and CDR2: SGHTA and FQGTGA. CDR3 loop: CASSSGGGFTDTQYF. CDR3 DNA: TGTGCCAGCAGCTCCGGGGGAGGTTTCACAGATACGCAGTATTTT.

This chain uses TRBV7-2 with TRBJ2-7, with a tentative D call TRBD1 (5 bases). There are 15 residues in the CDR3. The germline V gene has CDR1 SGHTA and CDR2 FQGNSA. The V end lost 1 base, the J end lost 3 bases, and 13 bases lay between the germline ends. CDR3 loop: CASSLDHRPVYEQYF. The CDR3 nucleotides read TGTGCCAGCAGCTTAGATCACAGGCCCGTCTACGAGCAGTACTTC.

The chain employs TRBV6-1 and TRBJ2-1, with TRBD2 matching over 7 bases. The germline V gene encodes CDR1 MNHNS and CDR2 SASEGT. The CDR3 is 14 residues long. Unmatched junction bases numbered 8, after V lost 6 bases and J lost 6 bases. The CDR3 nucleotides are TGTGCCAGCAGCCGCGAGGTAGCGGGCAATGAGCAGTTCTTC. It is translated as CASSREVAGNEQFF.

Concerning this clonotype itself: This clone may be a read error of a much larger clone one base away. The final CDR3 position lacks the conserved phenylalanine or tryptophan, pointing to a likely read error. The gene calls are TRBV4-1 and TRBJ2-7; a possible D gene is TRBD1 (5 bases). Germline V lookup: CDR1 MGHRA, CDR2 YSYEKL. This CDR3 comprises 14 residues. V lost 1 base to trimming and J lost 3 bases, with 10 bases between them. The CDR3 reads CASSQASGHYEQYL. Written as DNA, the CDR3 is TGCGCCAGCAGCCAAGCGTCAGGACACTACGAGCAGTACTTA.